This T cell receptor (beta chain) was found in a study of shared clonotypes between healthy human individuals. Study-wide findings and caveats: Clonotype sharing among donors likely depends on sequencing depth.

J was trimmed by 4 bases and V by 1 base; bases with no gene match: 7. Germline CDR1 and CDR2: LGHNA and YSLEER. This CDR3 contains 17 residues. Remarks on this clone: Its matching antigen is unknown.

Each sorted subset replicate got 200 ng genomic DNA, 25,000 to 35,000 genomes. Profiling relied on immunoSEQ multiplex PCR, and the TCRdb table lists in-frame clones only, not all of them. This table has around 2.1 million clones, more than 90% appearing once. Sequenced: naive CD4+ T cells sorted from blood. The subset here: CD45RA+ positively selected. This receptor was identified in a man aged 18 to 30 in good health. The V and J genes are TRBV4-3 and TRBJ2-5, with 12 bases matching TRBD2. The CDR3 here is CASSQARLAGAGETQYF. CDR3 sequence (DNA): TGCGCCAGCAGCCAAGCGCGACTAGCGGGAGCCGGAGAGACCCAGTACTTC.